These 11 T cell receptor beta chains came from one sample sequenced in a study of CD8 T cells in ankylosing spondylitis. TCRdb passed the 5' RACE reads through MiXCR, listing each CDR3 protein once. The repertoire holds about 27,000 distinct CDR3 sequences, with approximately 7.9% as singletons. The source material was blood. These TCRs come from a male donor with ankylosing spondylitis or in good health (not recorded which).

The chain is built from TRBV5-5 and TRBJ2-2; TRBD1 aligns across 11 bases. The germline V gene encodes CDR1 SGHKS and CDR2 YYEKEE (reference sequence). The V gene end was trimmed by 4 bases and the J gene end by 11 bases; junction bases not matched to a gene: 7. The CDR3 covers 14 residues. CDR3 protein: CASSADRGRPELFF. CDR3 in DNA: TGTGCCAGCAGCGCGGACAGGGGGCGCCCAGAGCTGTTTTTT.

This clonotype was seen only a few times. V is TRBV29-1 and J is TRBJ2-2; the match to TRBD1 covers 7 bases. CDR1 is SQVTM and CDR2 is ANQGSEA in the germline V gene. The junction had 11 bases not matched to a gene; V was cut back by 3 bases and J by 7 bases. The CDR3 spans 15 residues. The CDR3, as DNA: TGCAGCGTTGATATCGGCAGGGGGTCCCTCGGGGAGCTGTTTTTT. It codes for CSVDIGRGSLGELFF.

Many counts were recorded for this clonotype. The chain has TRBV10-3 and TRBJ2-3; TRBD1 agrees at 7 bases. The V gene's germline CDR1 is ENHRY and CDR2 SYGVKD. V lost 2 bases, J lost 0 bases, and 2 bases stayed unmatched. The CDR3 spans 15 residues. CDR3 protein: CAISERDRSTDTQYF. The CDR3 DNA follows: TGTGCCATCAGTGAGAGGGACAGAAGCACAGATACGCAGTATTTT.

This clonotype was counted only a few times. The chain uses TRBV6-6 and TRBJ2-7, with D perhaps being TRBD1 or TRBD2 (5 bases each). The CDR3 length is 15 residues. V shed 3 bases and J shed 0 bases, with 12 bases lying between them. The V gene's germline CDR1 is MNHNY and CDR2 SVGAGI (reference sequence). The chain's CDR3 is CASSYGDASSYEQYF. The CDR3 coding sequence is TGTGCCAGCAGTTATGGGGACGCCAGCTCCTACGAGCAGTACTTC.

This clonotype was seen only a few times. J is TRBJ2-5 and V is TRBV7-6, with D uncertain. Trimming pared 1 base from V and 5 bases from J, leaving 5 bases between. There are 12 residues in the CDR3. The germline V gene encodes CDR1 SGHVS and CDR2 FNYEAQ. The CDR3 bases are TGTGCCAGCAGCTTAGATGGGGAGACCCAGTACTTC. Translating it yields CASSLDGETQYF.

For the CDR3, the DNA is TGTGCCAGCAGCCCCGGGACAGGGGGCGCCGTTCAGCCCCAGCATTTT. Translation gives CASSPGTGGAVQPQHF. The chain couples TRBV5-5 to TRBJ1-5; 12 nucleotides line up with TRBD1. CDR1 and CDR2 (germline): SGHKS, YYEKEE (reference sequence). The junction had 8 bases not matched to a gene; V was cut back by 4 bases and J by 6 bases. The CDR3 sequence is 16 residues long. The variable domain in full, completed from reference TRBV5-5 and TRBJ1-5, reads DAGVTQSPTHLIKTRGQQVTLRCSPISGHKSVSWYQQVLGQGPQFIFQYYEKEERGRGNFPDRFSARQFPNYSSELNVNALLLGDSALYLCASSPGTGGAVQPQHFGDGTRLSIL.

This clonotype was counted between two and nine times. The chain combines TRBV29-1 with TRBJ1-4; the D gene is possibly TRBD1 (5 bases). The length of the CDR3 is 15 residues. Looked up from germline, CDR1 is SQVTM and CDR2 is ANQGSEA. V lost 5 bases to trimming and J lost 0 bases, with 13 bases between them. The CDR3 spells CSVSGGGATNEKLFF. The CDR3 DNA is TGCAGCGTTAGCGGTGGGGGGGCAACTAATGAAAAACTGTTTTTT.

The rearrangement joins TRBV12-3 or TRBV12-4 to TRBJ2-5, with 7 bases that match TRBD1. Trimming cost V 3 bases and J 3 bases; bases outside gene matches: 1. The CDR3 is 13 residues long. The CDR3 protein is CASSFGTEETQYF. CDR3 DNA sequence: TGTGCCAGCAGTTTTGGGACAGAAGAGACCCAGTACTTC.

The chain employs TRBV5-5 and TRBJ2-2; D is uncertain. Germline CDR1 SGHKS, CDR2 YYEKEE (reference sequence). The CDR3 length is 15 residues. V dropped 1 base and J dropped 1 base, with 8 bases sitting between them. CDR3 loop: CASSLLWGNTGELFF. In DNA form, the CDR3 reads TGTGCCAGCAGCTTGCTTTGGGGGAACACCGGGGAGCTGTTTTTT.

V usage is TRBV12-3 or TRBV12-4 and J usage is TRBJ2-1, with TRBD2 matching 9 bases. Trimming removed 6 bases from V and 0 bases from J; junction bases left unmatched: 9. The CDR3 extends over 17 amino acids. The CDR3 region has the DNA TGTGCCAGCAGCAGGCCGGGACTAGCAGGCTCCTACAATGAGCAGTTCTTC. The encoded protein is CASSRPGLAGSYNEQFF.

The rearrangement joins TRBV10-3 to TRBJ2-2; D may be TRBD1 (6 bases). Germline lookup yields CDR1 ENHRY and CDR2 SYGVKD. Trimming pared 7 bases from V and 2 bases from J, leaving 8 bases between. The CDR3 has 13 amino acids. The CDR3 sequence: CAIKDSNTGELFF. The CDR3 DNA reads as TGTGCCATCAAGGACAGCAACACCGGGGAGCTGTTTTTT.